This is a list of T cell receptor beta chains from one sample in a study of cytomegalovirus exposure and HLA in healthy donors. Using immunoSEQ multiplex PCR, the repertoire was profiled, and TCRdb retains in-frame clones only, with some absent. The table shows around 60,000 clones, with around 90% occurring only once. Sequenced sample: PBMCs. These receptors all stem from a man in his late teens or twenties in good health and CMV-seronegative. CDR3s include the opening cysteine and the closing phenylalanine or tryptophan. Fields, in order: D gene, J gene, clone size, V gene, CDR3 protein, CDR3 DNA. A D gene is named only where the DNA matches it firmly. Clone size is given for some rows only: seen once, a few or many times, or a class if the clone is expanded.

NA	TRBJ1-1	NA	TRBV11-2	CASSSLQGNTEAFF	TGTGCCAGCAGCTCACTCCAGGGGAACACTGAAGCTTTCTTT
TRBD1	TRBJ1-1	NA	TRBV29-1	CSVVRDRVPEAFF	TGCAGCGTCGTACGGGACAGGGTACCTGAAGCTTTCTTT
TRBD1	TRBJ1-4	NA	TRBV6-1	CASSETHGTGVIF	TGTGCCAGCAGTGAAACACACGGGACAGGGGTAATTTTT
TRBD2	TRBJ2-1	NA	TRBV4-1	CASSQGLSGRDNEQFF	TGCGCCAGCAGCCAAGGCCTCAGCGGGAGGGACAATGAGCAGTTCTTC
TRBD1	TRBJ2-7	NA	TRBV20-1	CSALTGAEQYF	TGCAGTGCCTTGACAGGGGCCGAGCAGTACTTC
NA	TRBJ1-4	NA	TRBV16	CATGGTATNEKLFF	TGTGCCACCGGCGGTACTGCAACTAATGAAAAACTGTTTTTT
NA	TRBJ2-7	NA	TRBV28	CASSSSQRPGQYF	TGTGCCAGCAGTTCTAGCCAAAGACCCGGGCAGTACTTC
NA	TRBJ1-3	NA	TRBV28	CASSRDISGNTIYF	TGTGCCAGCAGCCGGGACATCTCTGGAAACACCATATATTTT
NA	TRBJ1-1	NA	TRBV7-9	CASSLGQNTEAFF	TGTGCCAGCAGCTTAGGACAGAACACTGAAGCTTTCTTT
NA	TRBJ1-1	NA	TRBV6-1	CASIVNTEAFF	TGTGCCAGCATCGTGAACACTGAAGCTTTCTTT
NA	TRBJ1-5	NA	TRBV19	CASSTQFGQPQHF	TGTGCCAGTAGTACACAATTTGGTCAGCCCCAGCATTTT
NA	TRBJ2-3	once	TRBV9	CASSVAAPHTDTQYF	TGTGCCAGCAGCGTAGCAGCGCCCCACACAGATACGCAGTATTTT